This TCR beta chain appears in the sequencing data of a study of T cells in Graves' hyperthyroidism and ophthalmopathy. The table lists this clonotype with many counts. TCR beta CDR3 region amplification was performed from RNA transcripts. Using the HTBI primer set, a first-round RT-PCR was run on the TCR CDR3. TCRdb reanalysed the multiplex PCR reads using MiXCR and keeps one entry per CDR3 protein. The table has under 650,000 distinct CDR3 sequences, 15% to 20% seen once. V lost 5 bases and J lost 0; bases outside the gene matches: 4. CDR1 and CDR2 (germline): GTSNPN, SVGIG (reference sequence). The CDR3 has 14 residues.

This chain joins TRBV30 and TRBJ2-1, with TRBD2 matching 7 bases. This TCR came from a woman aged 25 to 39 with Graves' hyperthyroidism. Source material: blood. CDR3 region: CAWGIAGSYNEQFF. As DNA, the CDR3 is TGTGCCTGGGGAATAGCGGGCTCCTACAATGAGCAGTTCTTC.